This TCR beta chain is from a study of blood T cell repertoires in COVID-19. Study overall: Sites across the United States, Italy and Spain contributed samples from acute and convalescent COVID-19.

The protocol was immunoSEQ multiplex PCR, while the TCRdb copy is restricted to in-frame clones and leaves out a portion. The sample lists more than 250,000 clones, approximately 90% occurring once. The V gene's germline CDR1 is KGHSH and CDR2 LQKENI. Trimming pared 0 bases from V and 4 bases from J, leaving 13 bases between. The CDR3 runs to 15 residues. The sample was peripheral blood. V and J are TRBV18 and TRBJ2-7; weak D call: TRBD1 (6 bases). The clonotype was recovered from a woman between 45 and 65 years old with COVID-19, enrolled during active disease. DNA for the CDR3: TGTGCCAGCTCACCACCTCTGCCAGGGGCGTACGAGCAGTACTTC. As protein: CASSPPLPGAYEQYF.